A single sample is the source of the 14 T cell receptor beta chains below, sequenced in a study of ipilimumab plus nivolumab after autologous stem cell transplantation. The method was immunoSEQ multiplex PCR; TCRdb's version includes in-frame clones alone and lacks a portion of them. This table has 15,000 to 20,000 clones, around 81% appearing once. The source material was PBMCs, sampled in a trial of ipilimumab plus nivolumab as post-transplant consolidation. The receptors were sampled from a male donor with diffuse large B-cell lymphoma.

This clone was detected a few times. V gene TRBV30 combines with J gene TRBJ1-2; 7 nucleotides match TRBD1. This CDR3 region has 13 residues. Germline CDR1 is GTSNPN and CDR2 is SVGIG (reference sequence). V shed 1 base and J 9 bases; nucleotides not matched to a gene: 8. The CDR3 coding sequence is TGTGCCTGGAGTGCCGGACAGGCCAAGCGCTACACCTTC. This sequence encodes CAWSAGQAKRYTF.

V usage is TRBV5-1 and J usage is TRBJ2-7; D is undetermined. This CDR3 region has 13 residues. The V gene's germline CDR1 is SGHRS and CDR2 YFSETQ. V lost 3 bases, J lost 7 bases, and 14 bases lay in between. CDR3: CASSSRWGREQYF. The CDR3 nucleotides are TGCGCCAGCAGCTCACGATGGGGAAGGGAGCAGTACTTC.

The chain joins TRBV14 to TRBJ2-7; TRBD1 matches at 7 bases. The CDR3 is 14 residues long. V was pared by 4 bases and J by 6 bases, with 9 bases of the junction left unmatched. CDR1 is SGHDN, CDR2 FVKESK, per germline. The CDR3 is CASSPTGTSTEQYF. The CDR3 DNA reads TGTGCCAGCAGCCCGACAGGGACGAGCACCGAGCAGTACTTC. The full variable domain, with the rest looked up from reference TRBV14 and TRBJ2-7, is EAGVTQFPSHSVIEKGQTVTLRCDPISGHDNLYWYRRVMGKEIKFLLHFVKESKQDESGMPNNRFLAERTGGTYSTLKVQPAELEDSGVYFCASSPTGTSTEQYFGPGTRLTVT.

The rearrangement links TRBV27 to TRBJ2-3, with 8 bases matching TRBD2. Per germline, CDR1 MNHEY and CDR2 SMNVEV (reference sequence). With V trimmed by 6 bases and J by 10 bases, 18 bases remained unmatched. The CDR3 extends over 16 amino acids. The CDR3 bases are TGTGCCAGCAGCAGGAGGCCGGGACTAGAAGAAGGGTCGCAGTATTTT. It specifies CASSRRPGLEEGSQYF.

This chain connects TRBV28 to TRBJ1-2; no definite D call. Germline-derived CDR1 and CDR2 are MDHEN and SYDVKM. The V and J ends lost 5 bases and 4 bases respectively, with 17 bases between them. This CDR3 contains 15 residues. The CDR3 DNA is TGTGCCAGCAGTGCGGATAGGCTACTATTCTATGGCTACACCTTC. Its translation is CASSADRLLFYGYTF.

V is TRBV6-5 and J is TRBJ2-2; D may be TRBD2 (7 bases). Germline loops: CDR1 MNHEY, CDR2 SVGAGI. The ends were cut back, 0 bases at V and 8 bases at J, with 16 bases in the middle. The CDR3 length is 16 residues. The CDR3 reads CASSYSSGTPSGELFF. CDR3 DNA sequence: TGTGCCAGCAGTTACTCAAGCGGGACACCCAGTGGGGAGCTGTTTTTT.

The chain has TRBV5-6 and TRBJ2-5, with TRBD2 matching over 7 bases. The J call may not be correct, given that the DNA end is closer to TRBJ2-7. CDR3 length: 14 residues. Per germline, CDR1 SGHDT and CDR2 YYEEEE. In DNA, the CDR3 is TGTGCCAGCAGCCGAGGGAGGGCATACTACGAGCAGTACTTC. This sequence encodes CASSRGRAYYEQYF.

The chain employs TRBV6-5 and TRBJ2-7; 10 nucleotides agree with TRBD2. Germline CDR1 MNHEY, CDR2 SVGAGI. The J segment lost 6 bases and the V segment lost 8 bases, leaving 7 bases of the junction unmatched. This CDR3 has 13 residues. CDR3 residues: CASGNSGGIEQYF. CDR3 nucleotide sequence: TGTGCCAGCGGGAATAGCGGGGGGATCGAGCAGTACTTC.

This clone was recorded once. J is TRBJ2-7 and V is TRBV29-1, with D possibly TRBD2 on 6 matching bases. Trimming took 4 bases from V and 4 from J, leaving 8 bases between them. The CDR3 sequence is 11 residues long. Germline V lookup: CDR1 SQVTM, CDR2 ANQGSEA. The CDR3 spells CSVGGTYEQYF. The CDR3, as DNA: TGCAGCGTTGGGGGGACTTACGAGCAGTACTTC.

This clone was detected once. The chain joins TRBV28 to TRBJ2-4, with 7 bases matching TRBD1. Looked up from germline, CDR1 is MDHEN and CDR2 is SYDVKM. J gave up 1 base and V 6 bases, and 18 bases lay outside the gene matches. There are 19 residues in the CDR3. The CDR3 coding sequence is TGTGCCAGCAGCTTACAGGGGAGAAGAATTCAGGTGGCCAAAAACATTCAGTACTTC. It translates to CASSLQGRRIQVAKNIQYF.

The chain employs TRBV5-4 and TRBJ2-2; no firm D call. Germline assignment: CDR1 SGHNT and CDR2 YYREEE (reference sequence). The germline V and J ends were trimmed by 1 base and 6 bases, with 4 bases remaining between them. The CDR3 contains 12 residues. The CDR3 reads CASSLFPGELFF. CDR3 nucleotide sequence: TGTGCCAGCAGCTTGTTTCCCGGGGAGCTGTTTTTT.

The sample holds a few counts of this clone. This rearrangement joins TRBV7-3 to TRBJ2-1, with D uncertain. The CDR3 runs to 17 residues. The ends were cut back, 0 bases at V and 1 base at J, with 13 bases in the middle. Germline CDR1 reads SGHTA; CDR2 reads FQGTGA. CDR3 protein: CASSLTNLRPSYNEQFF. The CDR3 DNA follows: TGTGCCAGCAGCTTAACGAACCTCCGACCATCCTACAATGAGCAGTTCTTC. The variable domain in full, with the rest retrieved from reference TRBV7-3 and TRBJ2-1, is GAGVSQTPSNKVTEKGKYVELRCDPISGHTALYWYRQSLGQGPEFLIYFQGTGAADDSGLPNDRFFAVRPEGSVSTLKIQRTERGDSAVYLCASSLTNLRPSYNEQFFGPGTRLTVL.

CDR3 bases: TGTGCCAGCAGTTCGCGGGGCTCCGGGGCCAACGTCCTGACTTTC. The encoded protein is CASSSRGSGANVLTF. The V and J genes are TRBV6-1 and TRBJ2-6, with a possible D match to TRBD2 (6 bases). In germline, CDR1 is MNHNS, CDR2 SASEGT. This CDR3 comprises 15 residues. Trimming pared 5 bases from V and 4 bases from J, leaving 12 bases between.

On this clone: One end of the junction is discordant with germline, which a read error may explain. The chain couples TRBV19 to TRBJ1-1, with TRBD1 matching 8 bases. Germline V lookup: CDR1 LNHDA, CDR2 SQIVND (reference sequence). This CDR3 has 12 amino acids. CDR3 nucleotide sequence: TGCGCAGTAGGACAGGGAGCCACTGAAGCTTTCTTT. Encoded protein: CAVGQGATEAFF.